The 24 T cell receptor beta chains reported below all come from one sample, sequenced in a study of blood T cell repertoires in COVID-19. Here immunoSEQ multiplex PCR was the method, and the copy in TCRdb shows in-frame clones only, minus some. The sample consists of a few hundred thousand clones, more than 75% of them appearing once. Sample: PBMCs or T cells enriched from blood (not recorded which). The receptors originated from a woman in her forties or fifties who had recovered from COVID-19.

This chain uses TRBV6-5 with TRBJ2-7; 9 bases are a match to TRBD1. The CDR3 extends over 15 amino acids. Germline CDR1 reads MNHEY; CDR2 reads SVGAGI. The trim removed 5 bases at V and 6 bases at J, leaving 11 bases unmatched. CDR3 nucleotide sequence: TGTGCCAGCAGTACCGGGACAGGGCTTATTCGCGAGCAGTACTTC. Its translation: CASSTGTGLIREQYF.

The V call is TRBV7-9, the J call TRBJ1-5; no clear D. This CDR3 is built from 15 residues. CDR1 SEHNR and CDR2 FQNEAQ come from the germline V gene (reference sequence). The V gene lost 2 bases and the J gene lost 3 bases, with 11 bases spanning the gap. This CDR3 is CASSLNGQANQPQHF. The DNA of the CDR3 is TGTGCCAGCAGCTTAAACGGTCAAGCCAATCAGCCCCAGCATTTT. Supplemented by reference TRBV7-9 and TRBJ1-5, the full variable domain reads DTGVSQNPRHKITKRGQNVTFRCDPISEHNRLYWYRQTLGQGPEFLTYFQNEAQLEKSRLLSDRFSAERPKGSFSTLEIQRTEQGDSAMYLCASSLNGQANQPQHFGDGTRLSIL.

This rearrangement joins TRBV27 to TRBJ1-2, with D perhaps matching TRBD1 (6 bases). The CDR3 length is 14 residues. Germline assignment: CDR1 MNHEY and CDR2 SMNVEV (reference sequence). Trimming stripped 5 bases from V and 5 bases from J, with 15 bases between. CDR3 in DNA: TGTGCCAGCAGTCCGACGGGGGGGCGGTATGGCTACACCTTC. It is translated as CASSPTGGRYGYTF.

The chain carries TRBV2 and TRBJ1-4, with a weak D call TRBD1 (5 bases). The CDR3 is made up of 13 amino acids. Germline V gene lookup returns CDR1 SNHLY and CDR2 FYNNEI. Trimming left V 4 bases short and J 6 bases short, with 9 bases between. The CDR3 protein is CASSARVDEKLFF. The CDR3 nucleotides read TGTGCCAGCAGTGCCAGGGTTGATGAAAAACTGTTTTTT.

V is TRBV4-1 and J is TRBJ2-7; D uncertain. The V gene's germline CDR1 is MGHRA and CDR2 YSYEKL. V was clipped by 4 bases and J by 3 bases, with 10 bases between them. CDR3 length: 13 amino acids. CDR3 DNA: TGCGCCAGCAGCCCATATGAGAGCTACGAGCAGTACTTC. It specifies CASSPYESYEQYF.

J is TRBJ2-3 and V is TRBV9; the D gene is possibly TRBD1 (5 bases). Germline CDR1 SGDLS, CDR2 YYNGEE. V shed 0 bases and J shed 2 bases, with 10 bases lying between them. There are 15 residues in the CDR3. The CDR3 loop reads CASSVDRLVTDTQYF. CDR3 coding DNA: TGTGCCAGCAGCGTAGACAGGCTTGTCACAGATACGCAGTATTTT. The variable domain in full, with the rest retrieved from reference TRBV9 and TRBJ2-3, is DSGVTQTPKHLITATGQRVTLRCSPRSGDLSVYWYQQSLDQGLQFLIQYYNGEERAKGNILERFSAQQFPDLHSELNLSSLELGDSALYFCASSVDRLVTDTQYFGPGTRLTVL.

The chain recombines TRBV29-1 with TRBJ1-1; D gene ambiguous. The germline gives CDR1 SQVTM, CDR2 ANQGSEA. Deletions cut 3 bases from V and 8 bases from J, with 13 bases between. The CDR3 is 12 residues long. CDR3 DNA: TGCAGCGTTGAGAACAGTCTCTTGGAAGCTTTCTTT. As protein: CSVENSLLEAFF.

The rearrangement uses TRBV19 and TRBJ1-1; 10 bases line up with TRBD1. V was pared by 0 bases and J by 7 bases, with 5 bases of the junction left unmatched. The CDR3 has 15 amino acids. Germline assignment: CDR1 LNHDA and CDR2 SQIVND (reference sequence). In DNA form, the CDR3 reads TGTGCCAGTAGTATAGATGTTGGACAGGGGGTTGAAGCTTTCTTT. This codes for CASSIDVGQGVEAFF.

The chain has TRBV5-5 and TRBJ1-2, with TRBD1 as a possible D gene (6 bases). CDR3 length equals 12 residues. V was cut by 4 bases and J by 7 bases, with 11 bases left in between. The germline CDR1 and CDR2 sequences are SGHKS and YYEKEE (reference sequence). The CDR3 region has the DNA TGTGCCAGCAGCCCCGGGACATTTGGCTACACCTTC. It is translated as CASSPGTFGYTF.

The rearrangement joins TRBV5-1 to TRBJ1-4; D remains unclear. This CDR3 is built from 16 residues. Germline V lookup: CDR1 SGHRS, CDR2 YFSETQ. The V end was cut by 4 bases, the J end by 6 bases, with 19 bases between. CDR3 protein: CASSDKVRFTHEKLFF. The CDR3 DNA sequence: TGCGCCAGCAGCGATAAAGTACGATTTACTCATGAAAAACTGTTTTTT.

The chain is built from TRBV4-1 and TRBJ2-5; 10 positions agree with TRBD2. The germline CDR1 and CDR2 sequences are MGHRA and YSYEKL. The V gene end was trimmed by 0 bases and the J gene end by 0 bases; junction bases not matched to a gene: 7. The CDR3 is 18 residues long. In DNA, the CDR3 is TGCGCCAGCAGCCAAGATCCTAGCGGGGGCTTCTACCAAGAGACCCAGTACTTC. Its translation is CASSQDPSGGFYQETQYF.

This rearrangement joins TRBV19 to TRBJ1-1; D possibly corresponds to TRBD1 (5 bases). Trimming stripped 5 bases from V and 1 base from J, with 14 bases between. Germline-derived CDR1 and CDR2 are LNHDA and SQIVND (reference sequence). The CDR3 has 15 amino acids. CDR3 loop: CASSSRRGPNTEAFF. The CDR3 coding sequence is TGTGCCAGTAGTTCTCGGAGGGGACCGAACACTGAAGCTTTCTTT.

The rearrangement uses TRBV6-5 and TRBJ1-5, with TRBD1 matching over 9 bases. Germline V gene lookup returns CDR1 MNHEY and CDR2 SVGAGI. CDR3 size: 15 residues. V was clipped by 6 bases and J by 2 bases; unmatched bases: 5. The CDR3 coding sequence is TGTGCCAGCAGCTTGGACAGGGGACGCAATCAGCCCCAGCATTTT. Its protein product is CASSLDRGRNQPQHF.

The chain employs TRBV11-1 and TRBJ2-7; 9 bases fit TRBD2. CDR1 is SGHAT, CDR2 FQDESV, per germline (reference sequence). Losses at the gene ends were 2 bases for V and 2 bases for J; bases not matched to a gene: 4. The CDR3 spans 15 residues. This chain's CDR3 is CASSLSSGGTYEQYF. CDR3 DNA: TGTGCCAGCAGCTTAAGTAGCGGGGGAACCTACGAGCAGTACTTC.

The V and J genes are TRBV5-1 and TRBJ2-2, with 8 positions matching TRBD2. The CDR3 is 15 amino acids. V lost 4 bases to trimming and J lost 0 bases; unmatched junction nucleotides: 2. Germline CDR1 and CDR2: SGHRS and YFSETQ. The CDR3 loop reads CASSPGGANTGELFF. The CDR3 coding sequence is TGCGCCAGCAGCCCCGGGGGGGCGAACACCGGGGAGCTGTTTTTT.

The J gene is TRBJ1-1, the V gene TRBV5-1, with D perhaps TRBD1 (5 bases). Germline V lookup: CDR1 SGHRS, CDR2 YFSETQ. The V and J ends lost 4 bases and 11 bases respectively, with 24 bases between them. The CDR3 extends over 15 amino acids. The CDR3 reads CASSGTGTDERKAFF. The CDR3 nucleotides read TGCGCCAGCAGCGGCACCGGGACTGACGAACGGAAGGCTTTCTTT.

The chain carries TRBV13 and TRBJ1-5; 10 nucleotides align to TRBD1. The germline V gene has CDR1 PRHDT and CDR2 FYEKMQ (reference sequence). V shed 2 bases and J 2 bases; nucleotides not matched to a gene: 3. The CDR3 is 16 residues long. The CDR3 DNA follows: TGTGCCAGCAGCTTAACGACAGGGGGCCGCAATCAGCCCCAGCATTTT. Protein: CASSLTTGGRNQPQHF.

The rearrangement uses TRBV12-3 or TRBV12-4 and TRBJ1-5; D might be TRBD1 (6 bases). The CDR3 has 12 residues. Trimming removed 3 bases at V and 7 bases at J, with 7 bases between. In nucleotides, the CDR3 is TGTGCCAGCAGTTTCAGGGGCCAGCCCCAGCATTTT. This sequence encodes CASSFRGQPQHF.

The chain links TRBV5-1 to TRBJ2-3, with 10 positions matching TRBD2. The CDR3 has 19 amino acids. Germline CDR1 reads SGHRS; CDR2 reads YFSETQ. Losses at the gene ends were 0 bases for V and 6 bases for J; bases not matched to a gene: 16. The CDR3 sequence is CASSLGAARSGGASDTQYF. CDR3 bases: TGCGCCAGCAGCTTGGGGGCCGCCAGGAGCGGGGGGGCTTCGGATACGCAGTATTTT.

The rearrangement joins TRBV20-1 to TRBJ1-2; D uncertain. V lost 8 bases, J lost 5 bases, and 12 bases lay in between. Looked up from germline, CDR1 is DFQATT and CDR2 is SNEGSKA (reference sequence). The CDR3 is 11 residues long. The CDR3 spells CSSTDAYGYTF. Here the CDR3 DNA reads TGCAGTTCAACAGACGCATATGGCTACACCTTC.

The chain employs TRBV6-5 and TRBJ1-2, with TRBD1 matching over 7 bases. The CDR3 sequence is 14 residues long. V was pared by 8 bases and J by 4 bases, with 10 bases of the junction left unmatched. Per the germline V gene, CDR1 is MNHEY and CDR2 is SVGAGI. The CDR3 loop is CASPATGLAYGYTF. The CDR3 DNA is TGTGCCAGCCCGGCGACAGGGCTTGCCTATGGCTACACCTTC.

V is TRBV2 and J is TRBJ1-6, with TRBD1 identical over 9 bases. CDR1 SNHLY and CDR2 FYNNEI come from the germline V gene. This CDR3 spans 15 amino acids. V dropped 7 bases and J dropped 10; count of bases not matched to a gene: 11. In DNA form, the CDR3 reads TGTGCCAGCAAAAGGCCGGGACAGGGACCCTCACCCCTCCACTTT. The encoded protein is CASKRPGQGPSPLHF.

This clone was counted between two and nine times. DNA for the CDR3: TGTGCCAGCAGCTCTGAGCTATCAAAAGCTTTCTTT. Its protein product is CASSSELSKAFF. The V call is TRBV4-2, the J call TRBJ1-1; D gene unclear. Germline CDR1 is LGHNA and CDR2 is YNFKEQ. The length of the CDR3 is 12 residues. The ends were cut back, 5 bases at V and 9 bases at J, with 13 bases in the middle.

V gene TRBV2 combines with J gene TRBJ1-6; D not resolved. Deletions cut 4 bases from V and 9 bases from J, with 10 bases between. The germline gives CDR1 SNHLY, CDR2 FYNNEI. The CDR3 runs 13 residues. CDR3 coding DNA: TGTGCCAGCAGTGGGGAGGTGCGTTCACCCCTCCACTTT. Amino acids: CASSGEVRSPLHF.